This TCR beta chain was profiled in a study of T cell repertoires in cytomegalovirus infection. TCRdb re-called the reads through MiXCR, storing one row per CDR3 protein. In the table there are a few hundred thousand distinct CDR3 sequences, about 35% of which are singletons. This CDR3 comprises 15 residues. Germline V CDR1 and CDR2: LNHDA, SQIVND (reference sequence). Trimming left V 7 bases short and J 0 bases short, with 10 bases between. This clonotype was detected a few times. Its antigen is unidentified. The gene calls are TRBV19 and TRBJ2-6; TRBD2 might be the D (5 bases). The clonotype originates from a human donor in good health (CMV status not recorded). Some clones in this sample may be carry-over from other donors' samples. This material consisted of cultured PBMCs, taken from culture after CMV antigen stimulation. The CDR3 DNA follows: TGTGCCAGTACCCCAGCGGTCTCTGGGGCCAACGTCCTGACTTTC. Translation gives CASTPAVSGANVLTF.